Presented here are 21 T cell receptor beta chains from one specimen sequenced in a study of shared clonotypes between healthy human individuals. Cells designated naive CD8 were CD45RO-negative and were positively selected for CCR7, with terminally differentiated effector memory CD45RA+ cells excluded. Here immunoSEQ multiplex PCR was the method, and the copy in TCRdb shows in-frame clones only, minus some. The table shows around 550,000 clones, with 90% to 95% occurring only once. The sequenced sample consisted of naive CD8+ T cells sorted from blood. The receptors here all came from a woman aged 25 to 39 in good health.

The V call is TRBV27, the J call TRBJ2-5, with 14 positions matching TRBD2. Germline V gene data show CDR1 as MNHEY and CDR2 as SMNVEV (reference sequence). The CDR3 is 15 residues long. V shed 5 bases and J 6 bases; nucleotides not matched to a gene: 5. The CDR3 region has the DNA TGTGCCAGCAGTGTCGGGACTAGCGGGAGAAAGACCCAGTACTTC. Its translation: CASSVGTSGRKTQYF.

Concerning this clone: The same CDR3 arises from other DNA sequences in this sample as well. The rearrangement links TRBV5-1 to TRBJ2-7; the D is unclear. V was pared by 0 bases and J by 2 bases, with 9 bases between. Germline CDR1 SGHRS, CDR2 YFSETQ. The CDR3 consists of 14 residues. The CDR3 DNA reads as TGCGCCAGCAGCTTGGCCGGAGCCCCCTACGAGCAGTACTTC. Amino acids: CASSLAGAPYEQYF.

V is TRBV6-5 and J is TRBJ1-1; 7 nucleotides agree with TRBD1. This CDR3 is 13 amino acids long. V lost 5 bases to trimming and J lost 5 bases; unmatched junction nucleotides: 5. Germline V gene data show CDR1 as MNHEY and CDR2 as SVGAGI. In DNA form, the CDR3 reads TGTGCCAGCAGTGTGGACAGGATGACTGAAGCTTTCTTT. Translation gives CASSVDRMTEAFF.

The chain joins TRBV28 to TRBJ2-7; D ambiguous. Germline V gives CDR1 MDHEN, CDR2 SYDVKM. This CDR3 is 15 amino acids long. The ends were cut back, 6 bases at V and 0 bases at J, with 15 bases in the middle. The CDR3 loop reads CASSPDIVSSYEQYF. Written as DNA, the CDR3 is TGTGCCAGCAGCCCTGACATCGTAAGCTCCTACGAGCAGTACTTC.

The rearrangement links TRBV6-4 to TRBJ2-7, with 9 bases aligning to TRBD2. The germline V gene has CDR1 MRHNA and CDR2 SNTAGT. The CDR3 consists of 15 residues. V shed 8 bases and J 7 bases; nucleotides not matched to a gene: 15. CDR3 region: CASAAEAGGRQEQYF. In DNA, the CDR3 is TGTGCCAGCGCCGCCGAAGCGGGAGGCCGTCAAGAGCAGTACTTC.

The V gene is TRBV19, the J gene TRBJ2-7, with TRBD2 identical over 7 bases. The V gene end was trimmed by 3 bases and the J gene end by 1 base; junction bases not matched to a gene: 6. Germline V lookup: CDR1 LNHDA, CDR2 SQIVND (reference sequence). The CDR3 contains 15 residues. CDR3 nucleotides: TGTGCCAGTAGTATGGTGCTAGCGGTTTCCTACGAGCAGTACTTC. Encoded protein: CASSMVLAVSYEQYF.

The genes are TRBV25-1 and TRBJ2-5; 7 nucleotides align to TRBD1. The CDR3 consists of 17 residues. J gave up 2 bases and V 5 bases, and 14 bases lay outside the gene matches. Germline V gene data show CDR1 as MGHDK and CDR2 as SYGVNS. The CDR3 DNA reads TGTGCCAGCAGTCAACCCCCTGGGACAGAGGGGCAAGAGACCCAGTACTTC. Its protein is CASSQPPGTEGQETQYF.

The V call is TRBV19, the J call TRBJ2-5; 14 bases align to TRBD2. The germline CDR1 and CDR2 sequences are LNHDA and SQIVND (reference sequence). Trimming removed 0 bases from V and 5 bases from J; junction bases left unmatched: 11. There are 19 residues in the CDR3. CDR3 sequence (DNA): TGTGCCAGTAGTATAGACCCCACCGGGACTAGCGGGAGTGAGGAGACCCAGTACTTC. The encoded protein is CASSIDPTGTSGSEETQYF. Full variable domain (rest looked up from reference TRBV19 and TRBJ2-5): DGGITQSPKYLFRKEGQNVTLSCEQNLNHDAMYWYRQDPGQGLRLIYYSQIVNDFQKGDIAEGYSVSREKKESFPLTVTSAQKNPTAFYLCASSIDPTGTSGSEETQYFGPGTRLLVL.

CDR3 amino acids: CASSWGQGNEQYF. CDR3 sequence (DNA): TGTGCCAGCAGCTGGGGACAGGGCAACGAGCAGTACTTC. This chain joins TRBV5-4 and TRBJ2-7; 9 bases match TRBD1. J was trimmed by 5 bases and V by 3 bases; bases with no gene match: 3. The V gene's germline CDR1 is SGHNT and CDR2 YYREEE (reference sequence). The CDR3 extends over 13 amino acids.

This chain connects TRBV28 to TRBJ2-7; 9 bases align to TRBD2. This CDR3 spans 16 amino acids. Germline-derived CDR1 and CDR2 are MDHEN and SYDVKM. V trimming: 2 bases; J trimming: 5 bases; junction bases outside the gene matches: 10. The chain's CDR3 is CASSLPLAGKVDEQYF. In DNA, the CDR3 is TGTGCCAGCAGTTTACCGCTAGCGGGAAAGGTGGACGAGCAGTACTTC.

In nucleotides, the CDR3 is TGTGCCAGCAGCTTAGAGGACACCGGGGAGCTGTTTTTT. Protein: CASSLEDTGELFF. The chain couples TRBV7-8 to TRBJ2-2; D remains ambiguous. Germline values: CDR1 SGHVS, CDR2 FQNEAQ. Between the trimmed V and J ends, which lost 1 base and 3 bases, there was a span of 3 bases. This CDR3 region has 13 residues.

The chain joins TRBV27 to TRBJ1-3; TRBD1 might be the D (5 bases). Germline CDR1 MNHEY, CDR2 SMNVEV (reference sequence). Trimming removed 3 bases from V and 3 bases from J, with 21 bases in between. The CDR3 is 18 amino acids. The CDR3 region is CASSLFPGPRLNGNTIYF. CDR3 DNA: TGTGCCAGCAGTTTGTTCCCAGGGCCCCGATTGAATGGAAACACCATATATTTT.

V and J are TRBV28 and TRBJ1-5; D unresolved. The CDR3 runs 13 residues. V was trimmed by 8 bases and J by 0 bases, leaving 8 bases between them. Germline CDR1 MDHEN, CDR2 SYDVKM. Written as DNA, the CDR3 is TGTGCCAGCGGGCTATATAGCAATCAGCCCCAGCATTTT. Translated: CASGLYSNQPQHF. Drawing the rest from reference TRBV28 and TRBJ1-5, the complete variable domain is DVKVTQSSRYLVKRTGEKVFLECVQDMDHENMFWYRQDPGLGLRLIYFSYDVKMKEKGDIPEGYSVSREKKERFSLILESASTNQTSMYLCASGLYSNQPQHFGDGTRLSIL.

This chain links TRBV19 with TRBJ1-6; D call uncertain. V shed 9 bases and J shed 9 bases, with 6 bases lying between them. The germline V gene has CDR1 LNHDA and CDR2 SQIVND (reference sequence). CDR3 length equals 10 residues. The CDR3 nucleotides are TGTGCCAGGCGGCGTTCACCCCTCCACTTT. The encoded protein is CARRRSPLHF.

The gene calls are TRBV5-1 and TRBJ1-1; 9 positions match TRBD1. Per germline, CDR1 SGHRS and CDR2 YFSETQ. There are 16 residues in the CDR3. V trimming: 4 bases; J trimming: 0 bases; junction bases outside the gene matches: 7. CDR3 protein: CASSPGTGPMNTEAFF. CDR3 DNA: TGCGCCAGCAGCCCGGGGACAGGGCCCATGAACACTGAAGCTTTCTTT.

The chain combines TRBV2 with TRBJ1-5; D is undetermined. Germline V gene sequence: CDR1 SNHLY, CDR2 FYNNEI. With 3 bases removed from V and 2 bases from J, the gap between germline ends came to 11 bases. The CDR3 spans 15 residues. CDR3 loop: CASSDGVVGNQPQHF. CDR3 sequence (DNA): TGTGCCAGCAGTGATGGGGTAGTCGGCAATCAGCCCCAGCATTTT.

This chain links TRBV4-1 with TRBJ2-1, with 7 bases that match TRBD2. The V and J ends lost 4 bases and 1 base, in that order; junction bases with no gene match: 4. Per the germline V gene, CDR1 is MGHRA and CDR2 is YSYEKL. This CDR3 is 15 amino acids long. CDR3 sequence: CASSPVSGSYNEQFF. The CDR3 bases are TGCGCCAGCAGCCCAGTTAGCGGGTCCTACAATGAGCAGTTCTTC.

J is TRBJ1-1 and V is TRBV27, with D hard to call. V dropped 2 bases and J dropped 2 bases, with 9 bases sitting between them. This CDR3 spans 14 amino acids. Germline V gene lookup returns CDR1 MNHEY and CDR2 SMNVEV (reference sequence). CDR3 loop: CASSLGRGNTEAFF. CDR3 DNA sequence: TGTGCCAGCAGTTTAGGCCGGGGTAACACTGAAGCTTTCTTT.

This rearrangement joins TRBV29-1 to TRBJ1-3, with 8 nucleotides matching TRBD1. Germline CDR1 SQVTM, CDR2 ANQGSEA. J was trimmed by 3 bases and V by 0 bases; bases with no gene match: 7. The CDR3 length is 16 residues. CDR3 nucleotides: TGCAGCGTTGAAGATCTTGGCAGGGGGCTTGGAAACACCATATATTTT. Translated: CSVEDLGRGLGNTIYF.

This clone appeared once. The chain joins TRBV11-2 to TRBJ1-1; no firm D call. Trimming removed 5 bases from V and 6 bases from J, with 10 bases in between. Per germline, CDR1 SGHAT and CDR2 FQNNGV. The CDR3 consists of 12 residues. The CDR3 coding sequence is TGTGCCAGCAGCGGAGACGGGGCTGAAGCTTTCTTT. It specifies CASSGDGAEAFF.

A single count supports this clone. The J gene is TRBJ2-1, the V gene TRBV5-1; the D is unclear. Germline values: CDR1 SGHRS, CDR2 YFSETQ. The CDR3 has 14 amino acids. Trimming cost V 4 bases and J 7 bases, with 15 bases left between them. For the CDR3, the DNA is TGCGCCAGCAGCCAGACTCCCGAATATAATGAGCAGTTCTTC. Translation gives CASSQTPEYNEQFF. The full variable domain, in which reference TRBV5-1 and TRBJ2-1 provide the parts outside the CDR3, is KAGVTQTPRYLIKTRGQQVTLSCSPISGHRSVSWYQQTPGQGLQFLFEYFSETQRNKGNFPGRFSGRQFSNSRSEMNVSTLELGDSALYLCASSQTPEYNEQFFGPGTRLTVL.